This T cell receptor beta chain emerged from a study of blood T cells in healthy people across ages. General study findings and limits: Both naive CD4+ cell counts and diversity were greater in long-lived donors than in aged donors.

To note about this clonotype: Its antigen is currently unknown.

The ends were cut back, 1 base at V and 1 base at J, with 11 bases in the middle. There are 15 residues in the CDR3. CDR1 SGDLS and CDR2 YYNGEE come from the germline V gene. Next came a second PCR, run for about 6 to 12 cycles, which used a sample-barcoded 5' primer along with a J-beta primer mix. TCRdb re-analysed the 5' RACE reads in MiXCR, keeping a single row per CDR3 protein. This sample has roughly 860,000 distinct CDR3 sequences, with about 59% found just once. This clonotype originated in a man aged 25 to 40 in good health. Sample: blood. V and J are TRBV9 and TRBJ1-1; no reliable D call. CDR3 sequence: CASSVRTRENTEAFF. The DNA for the CDR3 is TGTGCCAGCAGCGTAAGGACTAGGGAGAACACTGAAGCTTTCTTT.